This TCR beta chain comes out of a study of blood T cell repertoires in COVID-19. Across the study: Specimens from acute and convalescent COVID-19 originated in the United States, Italy and Spain. T cells, B-cell-depleted T cells, or PBMCs supplied cDNA or gDNA.

As handled by the study authors: It was from reference gene primer amplification that nucleated cell counts were estimated. Method: immunoSEQ multiplex PCR; TCRdb's copy keeps in-frame clones and lacks some. V, J and clone size derive from that table, while D and trimming were established from the DNA sequence. Here the sample spans 300,000 or so clones, around 90% being singletons. Germline CDR1 LGHNA, CDR2 YNFKEQ. This CDR3 has 16 residues. The V and J ends lost 3 bases and 3 bases, in that order; junction bases with no gene match: 7. Participant reports of clinical history set cohort assignment. The V gene is TRBV4-2, the J gene TRBJ2-7, with 11 bases lining up with TRBD2. Material: PBMCs or T cells enriched from blood (not recorded which). This clonotype was sampled from a man aged 60 to 75 who had recovered from COVID-19. The CDR3 sequence: CASSHVTSGGIYEQYF. The CDR3 region has the DNA TGTGCCAGCAGCCACGTTACTAGCGGGGGAATCTACGAGCAGTACTTC.